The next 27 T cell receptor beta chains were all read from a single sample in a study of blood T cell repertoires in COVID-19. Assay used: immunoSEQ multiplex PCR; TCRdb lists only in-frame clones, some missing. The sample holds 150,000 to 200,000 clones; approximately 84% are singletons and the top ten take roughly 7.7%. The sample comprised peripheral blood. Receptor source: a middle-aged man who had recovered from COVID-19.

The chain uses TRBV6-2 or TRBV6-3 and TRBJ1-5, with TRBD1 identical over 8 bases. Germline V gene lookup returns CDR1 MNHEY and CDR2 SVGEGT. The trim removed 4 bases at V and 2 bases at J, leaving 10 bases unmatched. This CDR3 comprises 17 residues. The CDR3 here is CASSFLRGQLGNQPQHF. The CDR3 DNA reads TGTGCCAGCAGTTTTCTCAGGGGGCAATTGGGCAATCAGCCCCAGCATTTT.

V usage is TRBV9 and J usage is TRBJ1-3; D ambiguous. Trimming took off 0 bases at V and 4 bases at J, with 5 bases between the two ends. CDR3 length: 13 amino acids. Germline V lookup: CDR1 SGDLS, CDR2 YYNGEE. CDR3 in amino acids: CASSVGSGNTIYF. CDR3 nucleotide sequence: TGTGCCAGCAGCGTAGGTTCGGGAAACACCATATATTTT. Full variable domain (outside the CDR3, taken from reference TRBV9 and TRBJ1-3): DSGVTQTPKHLITATGQRVTLRCSPRSGDLSVYWYQQSLDQGLQFLIQYYNGEERAKGNILERFSAQQFPDLHSELNLSSLELGDSALYFCASSVGSGNTIYFGEGSWLTVV.

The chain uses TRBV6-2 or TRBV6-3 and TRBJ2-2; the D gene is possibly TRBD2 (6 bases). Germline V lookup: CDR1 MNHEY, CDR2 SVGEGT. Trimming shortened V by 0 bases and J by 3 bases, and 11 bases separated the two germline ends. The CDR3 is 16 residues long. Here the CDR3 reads CASSYSISGDTGELFF. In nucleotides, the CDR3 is TGTGCCAGCAGTTACTCGATTAGCGGCGACACCGGGGAGCTGTTTTTT.

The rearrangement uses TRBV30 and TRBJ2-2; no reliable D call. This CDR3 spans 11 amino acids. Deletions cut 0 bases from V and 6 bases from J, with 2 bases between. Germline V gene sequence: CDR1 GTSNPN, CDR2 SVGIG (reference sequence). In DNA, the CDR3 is TGTGCCTGGAGTGTCGCCGGGGAGCTGTTTTTT. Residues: CAWSVAGELFF.

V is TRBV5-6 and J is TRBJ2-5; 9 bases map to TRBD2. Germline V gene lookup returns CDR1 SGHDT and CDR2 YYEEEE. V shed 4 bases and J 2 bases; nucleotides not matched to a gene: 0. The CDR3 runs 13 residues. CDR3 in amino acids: CASSSGGQETQYF. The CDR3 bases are TGTGCCAGCAGCAGCGGGGGGCAAGAGACCCAGTACTTC. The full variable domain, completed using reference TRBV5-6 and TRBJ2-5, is DAGVTQSPTHLIKTRGQQVTLRCSPKSGHDTVSWYQQALGQGPQFIFQYYEEEERQRGNFPDRFSGHQFPNYSSELNVNALLLGDSALYLCASSSGGQETQYFGPGTRLLVL.

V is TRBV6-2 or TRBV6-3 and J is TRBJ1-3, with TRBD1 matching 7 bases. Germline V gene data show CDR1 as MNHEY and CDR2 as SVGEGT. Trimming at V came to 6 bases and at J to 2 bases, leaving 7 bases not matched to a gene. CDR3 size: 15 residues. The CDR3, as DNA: TGTGCCAGCAGCTTCAGAGACAGGGCTGGAAACACCATATATTTT. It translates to CASSFRDRAGNTIYF.

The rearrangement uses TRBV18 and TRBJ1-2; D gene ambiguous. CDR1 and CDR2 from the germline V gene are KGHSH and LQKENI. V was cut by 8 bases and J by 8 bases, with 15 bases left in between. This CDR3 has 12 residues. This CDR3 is CASEPEGPGYTF. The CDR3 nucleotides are TGTGCCAGCGAACCCGAGGGTCCCGGCTACACCTTC.

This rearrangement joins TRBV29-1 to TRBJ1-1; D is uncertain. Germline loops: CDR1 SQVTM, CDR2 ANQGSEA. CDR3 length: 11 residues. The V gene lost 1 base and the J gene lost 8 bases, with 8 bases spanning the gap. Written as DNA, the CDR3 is TGCAGCGTTGAAGTGGAGTGGGAAGCTTTCTTT. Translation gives CSVEVEWEAFF.

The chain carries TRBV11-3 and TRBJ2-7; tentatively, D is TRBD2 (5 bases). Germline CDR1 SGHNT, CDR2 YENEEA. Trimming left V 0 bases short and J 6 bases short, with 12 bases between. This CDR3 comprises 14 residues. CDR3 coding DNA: TGTGCCAGCAGCTTAGATTTGTGGGGAGCCGAGCAGTACTTC. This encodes CASSLDLWGAEQYF.

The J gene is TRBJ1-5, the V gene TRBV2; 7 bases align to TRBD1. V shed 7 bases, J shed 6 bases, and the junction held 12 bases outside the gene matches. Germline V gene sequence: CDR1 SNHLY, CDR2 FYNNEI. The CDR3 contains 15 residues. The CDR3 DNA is TGTGCCAGCACTGACCTAAGACAGGGAAGTCAGCCCCAGCATTTT. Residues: CASTDLRQGSQPQHF.

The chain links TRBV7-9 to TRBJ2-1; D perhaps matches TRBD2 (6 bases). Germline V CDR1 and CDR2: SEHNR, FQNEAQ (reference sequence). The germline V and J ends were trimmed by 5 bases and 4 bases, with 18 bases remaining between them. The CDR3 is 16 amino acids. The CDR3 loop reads CASSVAQTSLYNEQFF. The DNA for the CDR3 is TGTGCCAGCAGCGTCGCTCAGACTAGTTTGTACAATGAGCAGTTCTTC.

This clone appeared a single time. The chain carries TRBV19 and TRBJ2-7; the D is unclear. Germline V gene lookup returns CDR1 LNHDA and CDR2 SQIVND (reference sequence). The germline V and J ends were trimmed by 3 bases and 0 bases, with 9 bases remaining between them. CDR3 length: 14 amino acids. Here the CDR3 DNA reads TGTGCCAGTAGTATGCAGGCTCGCTCCTACGAGCAGTACTTC. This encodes CASSMQARSYEQYF.

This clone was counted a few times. CDR3: CASSKGHRGTGELFF. CDR3 coding DNA: TGCGCCAGCAGCAAGGGACACCGAGGCACCGGGGAGCTGTTTTTT. The gene calls are TRBV5-1 and TRBJ2-2; D possibly corresponds to TRBD1 (6 bases). Germline values: CDR1 SGHRS, CDR2 YFSETQ. V was shortened by 4 bases and J by 4 bases, with 14 bases between the two germline ends. The CDR3 totals 15 residues.

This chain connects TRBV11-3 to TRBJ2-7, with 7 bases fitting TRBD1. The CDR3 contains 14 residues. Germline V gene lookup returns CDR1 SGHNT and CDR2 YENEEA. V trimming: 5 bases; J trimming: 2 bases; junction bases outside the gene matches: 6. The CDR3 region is CASSPNRGPYEQYF. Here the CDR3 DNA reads TGTGCCAGCAGCCCGAACAGGGGCCCCTACGAGCAGTACTTC.

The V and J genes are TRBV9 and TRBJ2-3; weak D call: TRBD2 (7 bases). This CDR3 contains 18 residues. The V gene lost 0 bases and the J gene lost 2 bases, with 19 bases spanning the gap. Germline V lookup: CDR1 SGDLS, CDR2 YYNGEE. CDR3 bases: TGTGCCAGCAGCGTAGGCCCTGGTCGGCGGGGGCTCACAGATACGCAGTATTTT. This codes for CASSVGPGRRGLTDTQYF.

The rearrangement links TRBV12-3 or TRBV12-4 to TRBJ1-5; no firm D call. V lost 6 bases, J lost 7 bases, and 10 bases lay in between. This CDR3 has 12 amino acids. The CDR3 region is CASRNGPQPQHF. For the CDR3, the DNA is TGTGCCAGCAGAAACGGTCCCCAGCCCCAGCATTTT.

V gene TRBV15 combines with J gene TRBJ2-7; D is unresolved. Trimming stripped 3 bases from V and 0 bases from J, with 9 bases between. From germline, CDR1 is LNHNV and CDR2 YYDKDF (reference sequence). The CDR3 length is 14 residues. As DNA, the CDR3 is TGTGCCACCAGCAGGGTTGCGAGCTCCTACGAGCAGTACTTC. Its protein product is CATSRVASSYEQYF.

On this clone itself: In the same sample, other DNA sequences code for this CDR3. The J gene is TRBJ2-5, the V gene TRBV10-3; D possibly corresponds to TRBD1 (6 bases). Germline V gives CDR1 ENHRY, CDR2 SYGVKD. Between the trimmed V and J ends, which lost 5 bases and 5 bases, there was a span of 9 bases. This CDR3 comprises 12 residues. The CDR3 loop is CAISSRGETQYF. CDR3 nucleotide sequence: TGTGCCATCAGTTCTAGGGGGGAGACCCAGTACTTC.

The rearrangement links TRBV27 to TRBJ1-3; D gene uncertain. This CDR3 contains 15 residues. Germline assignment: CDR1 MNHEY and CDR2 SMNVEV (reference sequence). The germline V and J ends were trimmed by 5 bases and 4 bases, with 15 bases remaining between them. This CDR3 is CASSPTRARGNTIYF. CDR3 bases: TGTGCCAGCAGTCCGACAAGAGCCCGGGGAAACACCATATATTTT.

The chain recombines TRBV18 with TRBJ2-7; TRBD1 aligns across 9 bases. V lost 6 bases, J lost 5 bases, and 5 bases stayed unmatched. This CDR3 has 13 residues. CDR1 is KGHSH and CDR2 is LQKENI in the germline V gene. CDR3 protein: CASSATGGDEQYF. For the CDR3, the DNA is TGTGCCAGCTCTGCGACAGGGGGGGACGAGCAGTACTTC. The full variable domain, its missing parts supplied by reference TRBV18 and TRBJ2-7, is NAGVMQNPRHLVRRRGQEARLRCSPMKGHSHVYWYRQLPEEGLKFMVYLQKENIIDESGMPKERFSAEFPKEGPSILRIQQVVRGDSAAYFCASSATGGDEQYFGPGTRLTVT.

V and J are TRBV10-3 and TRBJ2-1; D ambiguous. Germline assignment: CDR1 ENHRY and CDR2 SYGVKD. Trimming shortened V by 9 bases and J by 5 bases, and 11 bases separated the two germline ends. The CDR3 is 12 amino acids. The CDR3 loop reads CAISTANNEQFF. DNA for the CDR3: TGTGCCATAAGCACAGCCAACAATGAGCAGTTCTTC.

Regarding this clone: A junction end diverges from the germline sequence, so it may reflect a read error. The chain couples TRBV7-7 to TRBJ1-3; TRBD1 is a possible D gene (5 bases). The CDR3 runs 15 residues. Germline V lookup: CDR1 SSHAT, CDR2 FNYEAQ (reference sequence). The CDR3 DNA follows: TGTGCTAGCAGCCTTGACAGTAACTCTGGAAACACCATATATTTT. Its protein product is CASSLDSNSGNTIYF.

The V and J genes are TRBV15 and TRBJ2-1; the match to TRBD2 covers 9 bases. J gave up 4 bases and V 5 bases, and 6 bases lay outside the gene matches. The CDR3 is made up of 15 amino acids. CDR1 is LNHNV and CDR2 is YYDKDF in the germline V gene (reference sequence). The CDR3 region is CATSGPSGEYNEQFF. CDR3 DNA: TGTGCCACCAGCGGACCTAGCGGGGAGTACAATGAGCAGTTCTTC. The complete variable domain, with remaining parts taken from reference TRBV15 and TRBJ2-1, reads DAMVIQNPRYQVTQFGKPVTLSCSQTLNHNVMYWYQQKSSQAPKLLFHYYDKDFNNEADTPDNFQSRRPNTSFCFLDIRSPGLGDTAMYLCATSGPSGEYNEQFFGPGTRLTVL.

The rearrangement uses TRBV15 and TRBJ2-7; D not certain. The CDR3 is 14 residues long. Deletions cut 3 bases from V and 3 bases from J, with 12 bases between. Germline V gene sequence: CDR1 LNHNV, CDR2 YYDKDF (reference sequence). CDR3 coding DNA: TGTGCCACCAGCAGCACGACGGAGAACTACGAGCAGTACTTC. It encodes CATSSTTENYEQYF.

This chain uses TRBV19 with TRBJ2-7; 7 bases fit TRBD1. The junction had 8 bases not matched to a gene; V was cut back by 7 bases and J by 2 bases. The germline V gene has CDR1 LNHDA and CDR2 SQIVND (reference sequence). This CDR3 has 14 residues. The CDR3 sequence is CASKDSTGAYEQYF. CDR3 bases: TGTGCCAGTAAGGATTCAACAGGGGCCTACGAGCAGTACTTC.

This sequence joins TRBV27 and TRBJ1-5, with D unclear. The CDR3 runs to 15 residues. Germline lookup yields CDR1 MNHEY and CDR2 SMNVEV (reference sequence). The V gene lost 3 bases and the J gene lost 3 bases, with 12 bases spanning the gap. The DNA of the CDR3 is TGTGCCAGCAGTTTTTCCGGGATGTCCAATCAGCCCCAGCATTTT. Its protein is CASSFSGMSNQPQHF.

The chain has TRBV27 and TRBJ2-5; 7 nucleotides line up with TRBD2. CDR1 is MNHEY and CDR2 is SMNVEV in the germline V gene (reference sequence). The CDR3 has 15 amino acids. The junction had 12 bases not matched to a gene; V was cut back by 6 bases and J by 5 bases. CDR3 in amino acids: CASRSESGGRETQYF. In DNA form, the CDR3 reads TGTGCCAGCAGATCGGAATCGGGGGGACGGGAGACCCAGTACTTC.